This T cell receptor beta chain was found in a study of blood T cell repertoires in COVID-19. Background on the study: There were acute and convalescent COVID-19 samples, and they came from the United States, Italy and Spain. The analysed material was cDNA or gDNA that came from T cells, B-cell-depleted T cells, or PBMCs.

Original data processing: By means of reference gene primer amplification, nucleated cell counts were estimated. Using immunoSEQ multiplex PCR, the repertoire was profiled, and TCRdb retains in-frame clones only, with some absent. That table gives V, J and clone size, and the DNA gave D and trimming. The sample carries around 70,000 clones, 82% recorded once. With 2 bases clipped from V and 4 bases from J, the junction kept 3 bases outside the gene matches. Germline CDR1 and CDR2: SGHNT and YYREEE (reference sequence). CDR3 length equals 14 residues. The chain couples TRBV5-4 to TRBJ1-3; 7 bases match TRBD1. The receptor was derived from a man between 60 and 70 years old with acute or convalescent COVID-19. The source material was peripheral blood. For the CDR3, the DNA is TGTGCCAGCAGCTTCGGACAGGAAGGAAACACCATATATTTT. Translated: CASSFGQEGNTIYF.